Each of the 6 T cell receptor beta chains below was sequenced from the same sample in a study of T-cell memory formation after mild COVID-19. One entry per CDR3 protein, called by TCRdb with MiXCR from the 5' RACE reads. This sample has 470,000 or so distinct CDR3 sequences, with about 20% found just once. The sample consisted of PBMCs or a T cell subset sorted from them (not recorded which). Receptors originate from an adult woman who had mild COVID-19 (a few samples of this study predate the infection). Cell type and time point are not known.

This clonotype was recorded at least ten times. The CDR3 here is CASLQLPNQPQHF. The CDR3 DNA is TGTGCCAGCCTACAGCTCCCTAACCAGCCCCAGCATTTT. This chain uses TRBV9 with TRBJ1-5; D is uncertain. Germline V gene lookup returns CDR1 SGDLS and CDR2 YYNGEE. V lost 7 bases and J 7 bases, leaving 15 bases between the germline ends. This CDR3 is built from 13 residues.

This chain joins TRBV18 and TRBJ1-1; D is unclear. This CDR3 has 15 residues. V lost 3 bases to trimming and J lost 1 base, with 12 bases between them. Per germline, CDR1 KGHSH and CDR2 LQKENI. The CDR3: CASSPTDEGNTEAFF. CDR3 nucleotide sequence: TGTGCCAGCTCACCCACAGATGAGGGGAACACTGAAGCTTTCTTT.

This rearrangement joins TRBV4-1 to TRBJ2-7; a possible D gene is TRBD1 (6 bases). Trimming removed 4 bases from V and 5 bases from J, with 15 bases in between. This CDR3 region has 14 residues. Germline V gene data show CDR1 as MGHRA and CDR2 as YSYEKL. CDR3 protein: CASSPVQGRDEQYF. The CDR3, as DNA: TGCGCCAGCAGCCCCGTACAGGGCCGGGACGAGCAGTACTTC.

This clonotype was counted between two and nine times. The chain recombines TRBV12-3 or TRBV12-4 with TRBJ2-3; D unclear. V was shortened by 7 bases and J by 4 bases, with 6 bases between the two germline ends. The CDR3 totals 11 residues. The CDR3 DNA sequence: TGTGCCAGCACGATTTCAGATACGCAGTATTTT. This gives the protein CASTISDTQYF.

The V call is TRBV5-1, the J call TRBJ2-1, with D possibly being TRBD2 (5 bases). The CDR3 is 15 residues long. The V end was cut by 5 bases, the J end by 6 bases, with 18 bases between. Germline lookup yields CDR1 SGHRS and CDR2 YFSETQ. The CDR3, as DNA: TGCGCCAGCAGGCCCGGACCGGACTGGACCAATGAGCAGTTCTTC. Translation gives CASRPGPDWTNEQFF.

This clonotype turned up a few times. This sequence joins TRBV12-3 or TRBV12-4 and TRBJ2-7; 7 bases are shared with TRBD2. V lost 1 base and J lost 3; bases outside the gene matches: 3. This CDR3 has 14 residues. The CDR3 DNA sequence: TGTGCCAGCAGTTTAGGGGCGGGGGACTACGAGCAGTACTTC. Translation gives CASSLGAGDYEQYF.